Each of the 9 T cell receptor beta chains below was sequenced from the same sample in a study of T cell repertoires in cytomegalovirus infection. TCRdb redid the calling of the reads with MiXCR, one entry per CDR3 protein. Here the sample spans 200,000 to 300,000 distinct CDR3 sequences, approximately 8.3% being singletons. Sample: PBMCs. Every receptor here comes from a human donor in good health (CMV status not recorded). Some clones in this sample may be carry-over from other donors' samples.

This clonotype was picked up a small number of times. This rearrangement joins TRBV5-6 to TRBJ1-6; the D gene is possibly TRBD1 (6 bases). Germline assignment: CDR1 SGHDT and CDR2 YYEEEE. Deletions cut 4 bases from V and 8 bases from J, with 16 bases between. CDR3 length equals 15 residues. Here the CDR3 reads CASSGTGHDDSPLHF. DNA of the CDR3: TGTGCCAGCAGCGGAACGGGACACGACGATTCACCCCTCCACTTT.

This clonotype has a handful of counts. The chain links TRBV7-2 to TRBJ2-4; the D gene is possibly TRBD2 (5 bases). Germline V gene sequence: CDR1 SGHTA, CDR2 FQGNSA. The V end was cut by 3 bases, the J end by 1 base, with 7 bases between. CDR3 length: 14 residues. DNA of the CDR3: TGTGCCAGCAGCTTCCCGGGGGCCAAAAACATTCAGTACTTC. This gives the protein CASSFPGAKNIQYF.

This clonotype has just a few counts. V gene TRBV27 combines with J gene TRBJ2-5, with D possibly being TRBD2 (6 bases). Trimming removed 3 bases from V and 5 bases from J, with 13 bases in between. From germline, CDR1 is MNHEY and CDR2 SMNVEV (reference sequence). The CDR3 contains 14 residues. The CDR3 region is CASSLRGTLETQYF. The CDR3 DNA reads as TGTGCCAGCAGTTTGCGGGGTACCTTGGAGACCCAGTACTTC.

This clonotype was recorded a few times. This chain links TRBV19 with TRBJ1-5; D remains ambiguous. Germline values: CDR1 LNHDA, CDR2 SQIVND (reference sequence). This CDR3 has 15 amino acids. Trimming left V 5 bases short and J 3 bases short, with 14 bases between. The CDR3 is CASSLGRSNNQPQHF. CDR3 coding DNA: TGTGCCAGTAGTCTCGGCAGAAGTAACAATCAGCCCCAGCATTTT.

Many counts were recorded for this clonotype. This chain uses TRBV6-6 with TRBJ2-1; TRBD2 matches at 13 bases. The trim removed 0 bases at V and 3 bases at J, leaving 2 bases unmatched. The germline gives CDR1 MNHNY, CDR2 SVGAGI (reference sequence). This CDR3 spans 17 amino acids. CDR3 residues: CASSYSGLAGLYNEQFF. DNA of the CDR3: TGTGCCAGCAGTTACTCGGGACTAGCGGGACTCTACAATGAGCAGTTCTTC.

This clonotype was recorded many times. This chain uses TRBV7-2 with TRBJ1-4; no firm D call. The germline V gene has CDR1 SGHTA and CDR2 FQGNSA. The CDR3 has 13 amino acids. V was shortened by 4 bases and J by 4 bases, with 7 bases between the two germline ends. The CDR3 DNA reads TGTGCCAGCAGCTCGATATATAATGAAAAACTGTTTTTT. Protein product: CASSSIYNEKLFF.

There are many counts of this clonotype. The V gene is TRBV7-9, the J gene TRBJ1-2; no firm D call. The CDR3 runs 13 residues. Trimming removed 5 bases at V and 1 base at J, with 8 bases between. The V gene's germline CDR1 is SEHNR and CDR2 FQNEAQ (reference sequence). The CDR3 region is CASSPALNYGYTF. In DNA, the CDR3 is TGTGCCAGCAGCCCCGCGCTTAACTATGGCTACACCTTC.

This clonotype was seen only a few times. V gene TRBV4-3 combines with J gene TRBJ1-1, with D unclear. CDR1 and CDR2 (germline): LGHNA, YSLEER. This CDR3 has 17 residues. Trimming cost V 1 base and J 1 base, with 16 bases left between them. CDR3 protein: CASSQGLNGVGNTEAFF. The CDR3 nucleotides are TGCGCCAGCAGCCAAGGGCTTAATGGCGTAGGGAACACTGAAGCTTTCTTT.

This clonotype was found a few times. This chain uses TRBV6-2 or TRBV6-3 with TRBJ2-7; 9 positions match TRBD2. The junction had 15 bases not matched to a gene; V was cut back by 2 bases and J by 1 base. The V gene's germline CDR1 is MNHEY and CDR2 SVGEGT. The CDR3 totals 19 residues. The CDR3 here is CASSYPSGGLSRRSYEQYF. The CDR3 DNA follows: TGTGCCAGCAGTTACCCAAGCGGGGGGCTCAGCCGGCGGTCCTACGAGCAGTACTTC.